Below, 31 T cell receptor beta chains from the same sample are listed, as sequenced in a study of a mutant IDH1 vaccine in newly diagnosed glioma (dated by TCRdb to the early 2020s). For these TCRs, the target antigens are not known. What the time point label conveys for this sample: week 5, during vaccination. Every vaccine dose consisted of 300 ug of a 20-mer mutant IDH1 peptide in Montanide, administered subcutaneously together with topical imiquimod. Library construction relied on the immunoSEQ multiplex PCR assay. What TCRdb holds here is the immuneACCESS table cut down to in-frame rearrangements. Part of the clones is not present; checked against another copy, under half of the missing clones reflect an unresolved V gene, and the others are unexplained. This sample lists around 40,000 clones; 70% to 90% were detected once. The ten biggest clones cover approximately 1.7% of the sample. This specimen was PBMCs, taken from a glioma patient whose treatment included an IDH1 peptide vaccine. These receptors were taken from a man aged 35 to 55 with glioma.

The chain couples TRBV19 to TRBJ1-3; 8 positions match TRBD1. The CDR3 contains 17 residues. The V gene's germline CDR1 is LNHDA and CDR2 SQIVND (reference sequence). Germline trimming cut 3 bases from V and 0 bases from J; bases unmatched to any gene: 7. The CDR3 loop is CASSILTGGSSGNTIYF. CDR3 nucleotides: TGTGCCAGTAGTATCCTAACAGGGGGAAGCTCTGGAAACACCATATATTTT.

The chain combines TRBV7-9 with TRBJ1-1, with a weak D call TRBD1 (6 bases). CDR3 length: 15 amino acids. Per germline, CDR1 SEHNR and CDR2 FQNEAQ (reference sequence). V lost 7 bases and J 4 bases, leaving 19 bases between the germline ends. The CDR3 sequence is CASTFDGGLSTEAFF. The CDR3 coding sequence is TGTGCCAGCACCTTTGATGGGGGGCTAAGCACTGAAGCTTTCTTT.

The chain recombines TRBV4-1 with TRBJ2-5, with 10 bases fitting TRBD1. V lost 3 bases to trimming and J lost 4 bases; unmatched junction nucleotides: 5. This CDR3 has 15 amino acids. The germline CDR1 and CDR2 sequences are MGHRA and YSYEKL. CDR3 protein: CASSHAGTGAETQYF. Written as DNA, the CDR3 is TGCGCCAGCAGCCATGCCGGGACAGGGGCAGAGACCCAGTACTTC.

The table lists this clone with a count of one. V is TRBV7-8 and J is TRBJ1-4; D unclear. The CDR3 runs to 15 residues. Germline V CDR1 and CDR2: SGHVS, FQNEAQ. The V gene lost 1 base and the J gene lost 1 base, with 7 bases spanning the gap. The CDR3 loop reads CASSLEAGTNEKLFF. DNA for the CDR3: TGTGCCAGCAGCTTAGAGGCGGGAACTAATGAAAAACTGTTTTTT.

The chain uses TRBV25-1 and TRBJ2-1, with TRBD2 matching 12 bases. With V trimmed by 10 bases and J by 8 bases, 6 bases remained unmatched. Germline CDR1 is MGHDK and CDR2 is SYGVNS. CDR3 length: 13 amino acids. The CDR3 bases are TGTGCCACCCTAGCGGGAGGGAGGGATGAGCAGTTCTTC. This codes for CATLAGGRDEQFF.

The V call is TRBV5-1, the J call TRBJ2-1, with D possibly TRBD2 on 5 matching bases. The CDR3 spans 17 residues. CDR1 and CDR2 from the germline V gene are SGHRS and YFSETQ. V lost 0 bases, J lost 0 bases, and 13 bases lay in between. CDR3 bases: TGCGCCAGCAGCTTGGGACTAATCGGCAGCTCCTACAATGAGCAGTTCTTC. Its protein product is CASSLGLIGSSYNEQFF.

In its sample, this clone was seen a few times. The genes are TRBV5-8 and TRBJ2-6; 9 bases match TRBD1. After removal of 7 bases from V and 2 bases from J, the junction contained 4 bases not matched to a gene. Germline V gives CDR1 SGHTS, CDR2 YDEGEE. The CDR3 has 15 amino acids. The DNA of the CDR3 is TGTGCCAGCGGTACAGGGGGCGCTGGGGCCAACGTCCTGACTTTC. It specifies CASGTGGAGANVLTF.

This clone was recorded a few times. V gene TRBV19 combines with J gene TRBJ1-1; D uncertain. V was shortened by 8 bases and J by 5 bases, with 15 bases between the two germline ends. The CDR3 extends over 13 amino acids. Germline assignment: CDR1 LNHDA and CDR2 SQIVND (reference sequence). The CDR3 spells CASLPRVMTEAFF. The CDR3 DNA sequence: TGTGCCAGTCTACCGAGGGTGATGACTGAAGCTTTCTTT.

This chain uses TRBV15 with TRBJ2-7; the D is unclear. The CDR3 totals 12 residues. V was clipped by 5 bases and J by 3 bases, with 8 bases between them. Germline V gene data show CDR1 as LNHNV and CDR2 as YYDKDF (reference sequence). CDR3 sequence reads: CATSAGYYEQYF. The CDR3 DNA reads TGTGCCACCAGCGCAGGATACTACGAGCAGTACTTC.

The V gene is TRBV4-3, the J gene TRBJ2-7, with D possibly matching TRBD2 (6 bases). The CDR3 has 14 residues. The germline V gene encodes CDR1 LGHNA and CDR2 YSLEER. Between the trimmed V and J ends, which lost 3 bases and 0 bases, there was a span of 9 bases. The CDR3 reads CASSQLGGSYEQYF. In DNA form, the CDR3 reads TGCGCCAGCAGCCAGCTCGGGGGCTCCTACGAGCAGTACTTC.

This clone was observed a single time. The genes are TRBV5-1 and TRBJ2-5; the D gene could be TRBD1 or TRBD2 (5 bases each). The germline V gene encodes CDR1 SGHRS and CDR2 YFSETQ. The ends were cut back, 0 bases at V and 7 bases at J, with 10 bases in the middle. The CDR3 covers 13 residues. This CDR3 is CASSLGGVVTQYF. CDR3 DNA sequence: TGCGCCAGCAGCTTGGGAGGGGTCGTGACCCAGTACTTC.

CDR3 DNA: TGTGCCAGCGCGACTAGCCAGGCGGATACGCAGTATTTT. This encodes CASATSQADTQYF. The gene calls are TRBV19 and TRBJ2-3; 7 nucleotides agree with TRBD2. This CDR3 has 13 residues. V lost 9 bases, J lost 6 bases, and 9 bases stayed unmatched. Germline V gene sequence: CDR1 LNHDA, CDR2 SQIVND (reference sequence).

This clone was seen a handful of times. The chain's CDR3 is CASRTGPYEQYF. The CDR3 region has the DNA TGTGCCAGCCGGACAGGGCCCTACGAGCAGTACTTC. The V gene is TRBV12-1, the J gene TRBJ2-7; the D call of TRBD1 is as the table states it, not checked on the DNA. TRBV12-1 is a documented pseudogene. This CDR3 region has 12 residues.

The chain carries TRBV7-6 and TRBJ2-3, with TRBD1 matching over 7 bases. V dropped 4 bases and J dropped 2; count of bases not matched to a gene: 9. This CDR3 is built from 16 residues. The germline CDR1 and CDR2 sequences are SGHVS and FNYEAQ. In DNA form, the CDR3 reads TGTGCCAGCAGCTCTCGCCCGGGACAGACCACAGATACGCAGTATTTT. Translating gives CASSSRPGQTTDTQYF.

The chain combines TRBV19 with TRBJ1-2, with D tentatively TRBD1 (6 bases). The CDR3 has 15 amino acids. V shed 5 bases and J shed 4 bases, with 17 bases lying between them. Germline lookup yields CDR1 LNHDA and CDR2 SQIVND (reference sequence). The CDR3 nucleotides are TGTGCCAGTAGTCCGATGTGGGGGGGCAGCTATGGCTACACCTTC. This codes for CASSPMWGGSYGYTF.

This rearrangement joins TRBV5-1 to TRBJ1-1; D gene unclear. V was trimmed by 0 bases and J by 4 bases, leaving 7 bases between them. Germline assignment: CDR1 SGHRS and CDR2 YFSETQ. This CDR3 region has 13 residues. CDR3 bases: TGCGCCAGCAGCTTGGAACGGGTCACTGAAGCTTTCTTT. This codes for CASSLERVTEAFF.

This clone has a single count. The DNA of the CDR3 is TGTGCCAGCAGAGTAAACCTAGCGGGAGCGGCCGAGCAGTACTTC. It encodes CASRVNLAGAAEQYF. The chain recombines TRBV6-5 with TRBJ2-7; 10 nucleotides agree with TRBD2. The V gene's germline CDR1 is MNHEY and CDR2 SVGAGI. The J segment lost 6 bases and the V segment lost 6 bases, leaving 11 bases of the junction unmatched. The CDR3 totals 15 residues.

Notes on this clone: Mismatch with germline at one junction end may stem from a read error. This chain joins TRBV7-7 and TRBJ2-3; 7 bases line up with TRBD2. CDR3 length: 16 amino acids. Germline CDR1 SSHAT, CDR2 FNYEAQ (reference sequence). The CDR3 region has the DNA TGTGCTAGCAGCGTAGGACTAGATCGGGGGACAGATACGCAGTATTTT. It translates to CASSVGLDRGTDTQYF. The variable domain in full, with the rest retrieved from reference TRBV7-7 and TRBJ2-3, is GAGVSQSPRYKVTKRGQDVTLRCDPISSHATLYWYQQALGQGPEFLTYFNYEAQPDKSGLPSDRFSAERPEGSISTLTIQRTEQRDSAMYRCASSVGLDRGTDTQYFGPGTRLTVL.

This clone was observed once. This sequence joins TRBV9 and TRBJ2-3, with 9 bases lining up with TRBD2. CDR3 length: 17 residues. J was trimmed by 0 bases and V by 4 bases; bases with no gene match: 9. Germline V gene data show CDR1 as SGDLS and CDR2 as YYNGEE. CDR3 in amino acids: CASSMLTSGTSTDTQYF. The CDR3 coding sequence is TGTGCCAGCAGCATGCTGACTAGCGGAACTAGCACAGATACGCAGTATTTT.

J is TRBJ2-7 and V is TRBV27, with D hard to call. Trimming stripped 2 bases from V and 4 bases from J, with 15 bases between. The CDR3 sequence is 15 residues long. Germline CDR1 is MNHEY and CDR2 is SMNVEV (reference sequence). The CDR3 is CASSLDGSGFYEQYF. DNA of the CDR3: TGTGCCAGCAGTTTAGATGGTTCCGGTTTTTACGAGCAGTACTTC.

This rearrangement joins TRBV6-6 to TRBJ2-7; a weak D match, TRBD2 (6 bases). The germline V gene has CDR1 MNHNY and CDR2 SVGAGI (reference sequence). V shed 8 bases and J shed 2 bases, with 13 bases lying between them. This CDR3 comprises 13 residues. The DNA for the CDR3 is TGTGCCAGCGTAGGACGGGGGACCTACGAGCAGTACTTC. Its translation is CASVGRGTYEQYF.

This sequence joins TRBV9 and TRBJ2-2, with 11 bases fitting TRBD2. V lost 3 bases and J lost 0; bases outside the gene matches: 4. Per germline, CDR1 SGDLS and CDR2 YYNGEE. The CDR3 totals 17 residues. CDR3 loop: CASSGKGLAANTGELFF. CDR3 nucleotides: TGTGCCAGCAGCGGAAAGGGACTAGCGGCGAACACCGGGGAGCTGTTTTTT. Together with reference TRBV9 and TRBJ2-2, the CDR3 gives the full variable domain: DSGVTQTPKHLITATGQRVTLRCSPRSGDLSVYWYQQSLDQGLQFLIQYYNGEERAKGNILERFSAQQFPDLHSELNLSSLELGDSALYFCASSGKGLAANTGELFFGEGSRLTVL.

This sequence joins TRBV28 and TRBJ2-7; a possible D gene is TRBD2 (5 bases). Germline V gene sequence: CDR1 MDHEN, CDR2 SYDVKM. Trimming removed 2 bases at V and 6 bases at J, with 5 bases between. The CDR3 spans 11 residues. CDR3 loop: CASSLRGEQYF. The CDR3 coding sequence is TGTGCCAGCAGTTTACGGGGCGAGCAGTACTTC.

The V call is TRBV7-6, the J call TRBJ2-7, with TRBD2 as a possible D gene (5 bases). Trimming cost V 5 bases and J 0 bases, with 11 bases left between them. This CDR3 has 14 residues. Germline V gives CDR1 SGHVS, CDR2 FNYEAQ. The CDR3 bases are TGTGCCAGCAGCCCCATCGGGATCTCCTACGAGCAGTACTTC. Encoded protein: CASSPIGISYEQYF.

CDR3 region: CASSSRTSMAHEQYF. CDR3 nucleotides: TGTGCCAGCAGCTCACGGACTAGTATGGCTCACGAGCAGTACTTC. The J gene is TRBJ2-7, the V gene TRBV13; 7 nucleotides agree with TRBD2. Trimming removed 4 bases from V and 5 bases from J; junction bases left unmatched: 11. The CDR3 runs to 15 residues. Per the germline V gene, CDR1 is PRHDT and CDR2 is FYEKMQ (reference sequence).

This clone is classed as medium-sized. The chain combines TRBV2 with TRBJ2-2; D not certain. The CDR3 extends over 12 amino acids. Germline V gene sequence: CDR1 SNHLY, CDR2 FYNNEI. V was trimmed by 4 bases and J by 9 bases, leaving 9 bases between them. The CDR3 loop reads CASSGNHRELFF. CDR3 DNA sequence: TGTGCCAGCAGTGGAAACCACCGGGAGCTGTTTTTT.

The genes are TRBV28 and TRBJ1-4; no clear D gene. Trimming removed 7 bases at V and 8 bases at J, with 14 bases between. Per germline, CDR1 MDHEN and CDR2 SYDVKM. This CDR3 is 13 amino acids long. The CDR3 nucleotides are TGTGCCAGCACCGACTCTCTACAGGAAAAACTGTTTTTT. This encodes CASTDSLQEKLFF.

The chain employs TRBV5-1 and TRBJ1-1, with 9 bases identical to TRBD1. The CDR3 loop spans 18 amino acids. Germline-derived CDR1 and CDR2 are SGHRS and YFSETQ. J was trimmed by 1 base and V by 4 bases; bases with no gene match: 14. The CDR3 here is CASSPIKGTGLSNTEAFF. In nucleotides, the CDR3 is TGCGCCAGCAGCCCTATCAAGGGGACAGGGCTATCGAACACTGAAGCTTTCTTT.

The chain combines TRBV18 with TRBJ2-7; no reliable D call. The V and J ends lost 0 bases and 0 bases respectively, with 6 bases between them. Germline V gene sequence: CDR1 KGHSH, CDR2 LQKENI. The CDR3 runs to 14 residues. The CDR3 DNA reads TGTGCCAGCTCACCACCTGCGAGCTCCTACGAGCAGTACTTC. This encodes CASSPPASSYEQYF.

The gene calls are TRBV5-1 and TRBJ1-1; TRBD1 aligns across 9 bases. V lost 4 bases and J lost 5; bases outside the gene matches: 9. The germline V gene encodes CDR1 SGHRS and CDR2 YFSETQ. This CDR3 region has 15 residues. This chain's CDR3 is CASSPWTGVRTEAFF. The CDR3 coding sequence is TGCGCCAGCAGCCCCTGGACAGGGGTAAGAACTGAAGCTTTCTTT.

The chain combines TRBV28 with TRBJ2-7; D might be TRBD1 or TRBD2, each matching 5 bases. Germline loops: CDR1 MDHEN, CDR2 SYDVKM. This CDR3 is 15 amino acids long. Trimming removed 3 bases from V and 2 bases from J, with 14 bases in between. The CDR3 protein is CASSFGTHGPYEQYF. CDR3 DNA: TGTGCCAGCAGTTTCGGGACGCATGGGCCCTACGAGCAGTACTTC. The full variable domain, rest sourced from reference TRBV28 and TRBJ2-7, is DVKVTQSSRYLVKRTGEKVFLECVQDMDHENMFWYRQDPGLGLRLIYFSYDVKMKEKGDIPEGYSVSREKKERFSLILESASTNQTSMYLCASSFGTHGPYEQYFGPGTRLTVT.